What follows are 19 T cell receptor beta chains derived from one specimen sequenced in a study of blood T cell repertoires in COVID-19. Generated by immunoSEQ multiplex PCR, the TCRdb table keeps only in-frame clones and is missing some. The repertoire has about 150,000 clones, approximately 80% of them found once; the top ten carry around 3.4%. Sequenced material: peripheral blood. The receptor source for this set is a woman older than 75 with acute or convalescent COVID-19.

CDR3 region: CASNPTANYGYTF. DNA for the CDR3: TGTGCCAGCAATCCGACAGCGAACTATGGCTACACCTTC. The chain has TRBV6-5 and TRBJ1-2; D perhaps matches TRBD1 (5 bases). The CDR3 totals 13 residues. V lost 7 bases and J lost 2, with 11 bases in between. Germline V gene data show CDR1 as MNHEY and CDR2 as SVGAGI.

CDR3 protein: CASSLGVGQGNQPQHF. CDR3 sequence (DNA): TGTGCCAGCAGCTTAGGGGTGGGACAGGGAAATCAGCCCCAGCATTTT. The chain recombines TRBV7-2 with TRBJ1-5; the match to TRBD1 covers 9 bases. Trimming took 1 base from V and 4 from J; bases not matched to a gene: 5. The CDR3 contains 16 residues. Germline CDR1 SGHTA, CDR2 FQGNSA.

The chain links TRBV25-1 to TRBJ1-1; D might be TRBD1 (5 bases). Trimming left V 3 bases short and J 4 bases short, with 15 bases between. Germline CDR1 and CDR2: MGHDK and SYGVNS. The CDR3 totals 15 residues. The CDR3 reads CASSDLSRDGTEAFF. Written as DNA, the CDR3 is TGTGCCAGCAGTGATTTATCCAGGGATGGCACTGAAGCTTTCTTT.

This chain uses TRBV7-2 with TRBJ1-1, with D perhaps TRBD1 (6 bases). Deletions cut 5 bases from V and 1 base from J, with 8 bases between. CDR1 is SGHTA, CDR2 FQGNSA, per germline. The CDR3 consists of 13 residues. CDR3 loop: CASSQGWNTEAFF. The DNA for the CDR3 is TGTGCCAGCAGCCAGGGGTGGAACACTGAAGCTTTCTTT.

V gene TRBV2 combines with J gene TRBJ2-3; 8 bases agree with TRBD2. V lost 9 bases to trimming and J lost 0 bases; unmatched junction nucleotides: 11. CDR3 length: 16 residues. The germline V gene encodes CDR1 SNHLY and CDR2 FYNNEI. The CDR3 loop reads CARQREGGPSTDTQYF. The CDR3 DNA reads TGTGCCAGACAACGGGAGGGGGGCCCTAGCACAGATACGCAGTATTTT.

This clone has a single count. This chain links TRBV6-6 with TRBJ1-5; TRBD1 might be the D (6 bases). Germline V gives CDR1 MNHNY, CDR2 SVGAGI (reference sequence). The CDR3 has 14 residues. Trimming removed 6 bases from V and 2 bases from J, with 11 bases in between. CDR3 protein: CASRPTGGNQPQHF. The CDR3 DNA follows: TGTGCCAGCAGACCGACAGGAGGCAATCAGCCCCAGCATTTT.

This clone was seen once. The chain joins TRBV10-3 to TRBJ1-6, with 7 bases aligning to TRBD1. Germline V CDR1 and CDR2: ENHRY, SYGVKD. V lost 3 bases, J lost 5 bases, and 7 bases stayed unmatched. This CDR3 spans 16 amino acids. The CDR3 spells CAISEQGFENNSPLHF. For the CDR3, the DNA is TGTGCCATCAGTGAACAGGGGTTTGAAAATAATTCACCCCTCCACTTT.

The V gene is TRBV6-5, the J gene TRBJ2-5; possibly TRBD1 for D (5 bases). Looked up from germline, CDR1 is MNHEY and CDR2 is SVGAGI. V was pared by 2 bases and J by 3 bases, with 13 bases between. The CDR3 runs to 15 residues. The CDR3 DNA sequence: TGTGCCAGCAGTTACATCGGACAAGGAGAAGAGACCCAGTACTTC. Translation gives CASSYIGQGEETQYF.

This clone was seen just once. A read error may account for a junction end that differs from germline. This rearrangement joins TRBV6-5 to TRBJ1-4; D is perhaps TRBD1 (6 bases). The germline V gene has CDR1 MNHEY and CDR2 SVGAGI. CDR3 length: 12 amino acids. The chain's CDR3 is CASTDSPEKTVF. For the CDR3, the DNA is TGTGCCAGCACGGACAGTCCGGAAAAAACTGTTTTT.

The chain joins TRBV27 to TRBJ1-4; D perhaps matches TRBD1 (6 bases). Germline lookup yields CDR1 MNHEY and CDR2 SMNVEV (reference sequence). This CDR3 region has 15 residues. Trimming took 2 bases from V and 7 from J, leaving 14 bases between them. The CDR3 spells CASSLIAGVREKLFF. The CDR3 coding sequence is TGTGCCAGCAGTTTAATTGCAGGGGTACGTGAAAAACTGTTTTTT.

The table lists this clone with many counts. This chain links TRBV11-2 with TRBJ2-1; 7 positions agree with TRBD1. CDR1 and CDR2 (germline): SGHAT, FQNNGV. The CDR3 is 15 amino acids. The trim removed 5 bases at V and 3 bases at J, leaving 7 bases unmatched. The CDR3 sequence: CASSRRQGHYNEQFF. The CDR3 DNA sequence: TGTGCCAGCAGCCGTCGACAGGGCCACTACAATGAGCAGTTCTTC.

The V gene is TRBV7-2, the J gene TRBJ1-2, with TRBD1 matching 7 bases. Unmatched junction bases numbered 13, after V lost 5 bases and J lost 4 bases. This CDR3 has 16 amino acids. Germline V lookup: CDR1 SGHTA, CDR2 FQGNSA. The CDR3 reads CASSRDRHSTGYGYTF. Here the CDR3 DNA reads TGTGCCAGCAGCCGGGACAGACATTCGACAGGCTATGGCTACACCTTC.

The CDR3 loop reads CASSLSVMRDRGYEQYF. Written as DNA, the CDR3 is TGTGCCAGCAGCTTAAGTGTTATGCGGGACAGGGGATACGAGCAGTACTTC. The V gene is TRBV11-2, the J gene TRBJ2-7, with TRBD1 matching over 10 bases. The CDR3 consists of 17 residues. Trimming cost V 2 bases and J 4 bases; bases outside gene matches: 11. In germline, CDR1 is SGHAT, CDR2 FQNNGV.

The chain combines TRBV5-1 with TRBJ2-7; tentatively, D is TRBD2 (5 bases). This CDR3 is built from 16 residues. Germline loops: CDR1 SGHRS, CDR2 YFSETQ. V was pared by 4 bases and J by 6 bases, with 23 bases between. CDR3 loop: CASSPEGAWSPFEQYF. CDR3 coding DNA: TGCGCCAGCAGCCCCGAGGGTGCTTGGTCGCCTTTCGAGCAGTACTTC.

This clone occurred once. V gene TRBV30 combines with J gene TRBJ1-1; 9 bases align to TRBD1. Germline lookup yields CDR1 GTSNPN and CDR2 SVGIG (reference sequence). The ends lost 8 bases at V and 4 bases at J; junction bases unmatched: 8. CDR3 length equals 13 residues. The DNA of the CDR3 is TGTGCCAGGGACAGGGAGCAAGGCACTGAAGCTTTCTTT. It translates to CARDREQGTEAFF.

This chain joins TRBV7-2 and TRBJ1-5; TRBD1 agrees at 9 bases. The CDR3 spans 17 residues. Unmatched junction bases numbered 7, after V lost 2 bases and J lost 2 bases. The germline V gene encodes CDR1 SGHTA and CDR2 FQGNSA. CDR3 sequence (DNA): TGTGCCAGCAGCTTATGGGACAGGGTAATTGGCAATCAGCCCCAGCATTTT. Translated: CASSLWDRVIGNQPQHF.

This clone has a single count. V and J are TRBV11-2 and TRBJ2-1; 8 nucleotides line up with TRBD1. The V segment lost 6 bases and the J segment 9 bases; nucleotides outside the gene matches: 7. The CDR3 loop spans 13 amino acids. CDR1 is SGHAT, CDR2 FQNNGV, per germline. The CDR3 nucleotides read TGTGCCAGCAGTTCGGACAGGGCAAGTGAGCAGTTCTTC. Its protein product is CASSSDRASEQFF.

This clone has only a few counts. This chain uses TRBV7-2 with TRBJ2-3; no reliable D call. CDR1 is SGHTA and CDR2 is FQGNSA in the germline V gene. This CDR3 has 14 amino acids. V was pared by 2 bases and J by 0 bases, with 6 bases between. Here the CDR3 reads CASSLFSSTDTQYF. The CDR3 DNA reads TGTGCCAGCAGCTTATTCAGTAGCACAGATACGCAGTATTTT.

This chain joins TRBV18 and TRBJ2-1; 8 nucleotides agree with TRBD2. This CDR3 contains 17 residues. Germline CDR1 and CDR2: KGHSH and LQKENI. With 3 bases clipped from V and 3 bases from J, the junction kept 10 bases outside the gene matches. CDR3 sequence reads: CASSPVRGGLNYNEQFF. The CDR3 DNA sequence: TGTGCCAGCTCACCTGTCCGGGGGGGGCTCAACTACAATGAGCAGTTCTTC. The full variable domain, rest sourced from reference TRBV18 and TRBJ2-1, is NAGVMQNPRHLVRRRGQEARLRCSPMKGHSHVYWYRQLPEEGLKFMVYLQKENIIDESGMPKERFSAEFPKEGPSILRIQQVVRGDSAAYFCASSPVRGGLNYNEQFFGPGTRLTVL.